One and the same sample provided the 9 T cell receptor beta chains below, sequenced in a study of T cells in localized non-small cell lung cancer. Sequenced by immunoSEQ multiplex PCR; TCRdb stores in-frame clones only, minus some. Among under 65,000 clones listed, roughly four fifths were seen once. Sample: peripheral blood, taken before any cancer treatment. The receptors were gathered from a female donor aged 60 or older with stage II squamous cell lung carcinoma.

The V and J genes are TRBV9 and TRBJ2-7; D tentatively fits TRBD1 or TRBD2 (6 bases each). The V gene lost 0 bases and the J gene lost 6 bases, with 19 bases spanning the gap. CDR1 SGDLS and CDR2 YYNGEE come from the germline V gene. CDR3 size: 16 residues. CDR3 loop: CASSVAPGGGGFEQYF. As DNA, the CDR3 is TGTGCCAGCAGCGTAGCCCCAGGAGGGGGTGGGTTCGAGCAGTACTTC.

V usage is TRBV7-6 and J usage is TRBJ2-5, with 11 bases lining up with TRBD1. With 5 bases clipped from V and 5 bases from J, the junction kept 10 bases outside the gene matches. The CDR3 loop spans 16 amino acids. CDR1 and CDR2 from the germline V gene are SGHVS and FNYEAQ. CDR3 bases: TGTGCCAGCAGCCCGGGTTTGGACAGGGGGCCGGAGACCCAGTACTTC. Residues: CASSPGLDRGPETQYF. Based on the CDR3 plus reference TRBV7-6 and TRBJ2-5, the full variable domain is GAGVSQSPRYKVTKRGQDVALRCDPISGHVSLYWYRQALGQGPEFLTYFNYEAQQDKSGLPNDRFSAERPEGSISTLTIQRTEQRDSAMYRCASSPGLDRGPETQYFGPGTRLLVL.

V is TRBV27 and J is TRBJ1-2; D may be TRBD1 (6 bases). The CDR3 contains 15 residues. Trimming took 2 bases from V and 4 from J, leaving 14 bases between them. Germline values: CDR1 MNHEY, CDR2 SMNVEV (reference sequence). The CDR3 region has the DNA TGTGCCAGCAGTTTACGAGGGGGGCAGGCCTATGGCTACACCTTC. Residues: CASSLRGGQAYGYTF.

The table lists this clone with a few counts. This chain uses TRBV6-1 with TRBJ1-2; D remains ambiguous. Between the trimmed V and J ends, which lost 5 bases and 0 bases, there was a span of 1 base. The germline V gene has CDR1 MNHNS and CDR2 SASEGT. The CDR3 spans 11 residues. CDR3 sequence: CASSTNYGYTF. In DNA form, the CDR3 reads TGTGCCAGCAGTACTAACTATGGCTACACCTTC.

V is TRBV5-1 and J is TRBJ2-1; D is uncertain. The CDR3 loop spans 15 amino acids. Germline CDR1 is SGHRS and CDR2 is YFSETQ. Trimming left V 5 bases short and J 0 bases short, with 12 bases between. The CDR3 sequence is CASSSPGFSYNEQFF. CDR3 sequence (DNA): TGCGCCAGCAGTTCGCCGGGTTTCTCCTACAATGAGCAGTTCTTC. The full variable domain, its missing parts supplied by reference TRBV5-1 and TRBJ2-1, is KAGVTQTPRYLIKTRGQQVTLSCSPISGHRSVSWYQQTPGQGLQFLFEYFSETQRNKGNFPGRFSGRQFSNSRSEMNVSTLELGDSALYLCASSSPGFSYNEQFFGPGTRLTVL.

On this clone itself: Germline is not matched at one junction end, which may reflect a read error. The chain carries TRBV7-7 and TRBJ2-7; D uncertain. CDR1 and CDR2 from the germline V gene are SSHAT and FNYEAQ (reference sequence). The CDR3 contains 13 residues. The CDR3, as DNA: TGTGCTAGCAGTTTTAGGAGTTTAGGGGAGCAGTACTTC. Translated, it gives CASSFRSLGEQYF.

V is TRBV4-2 and J is TRBJ2-1, with 13 nucleotides matching TRBD2. Looked up from germline, CDR1 is LGHNA and CDR2 is YNFKEQ. This CDR3 is 16 amino acids long. The J segment lost 7 bases and the V segment lost 4 bases, leaving 7 bases of the junction unmatched. In DNA, the CDR3 is TGTGCCAGCAGCCCCTCGACTAGCGGGGGGTCTAATGAGCAGTTCTTC. Residues: CASSPSTSGGSNEQFF.

The chain uses TRBV6-6 and TRBJ2-7, with TRBD1 identical over 8 bases. Per the germline V gene, CDR1 is MNHNY and CDR2 is SVGAGI (reference sequence). The CDR3 has 15 residues. Trimming took 6 bases from V and 5 from J; bases not matched to a gene: 12. The CDR3 region is CASRRTGGGIDEQYF. CDR3 bases: TGTGCCAGCAGACGAACAGGGGGTGGAATCGACGAGCAGTACTTC.

The chain recombines TRBV7-9 with TRBJ1-5; possibly TRBD1 for D (5 bases). The ends were cut back, 5 bases at V and 2 bases at J, with 19 bases in the middle. The CDR3 loop spans 17 amino acids. CDR1 SEHNR and CDR2 FQNEAQ come from the germline V gene (reference sequence). The CDR3 loop reads CASSPSRRGGGNQPQHF. In nucleotides, the CDR3 is TGTGCCAGCAGCCCCTCGCGCCGGGGGGGAGGCAATCAGCCCCAGCATTTT.